This record concerns one T cell receptor beta chain sequence. What it recognizes is unknown. This entry is derived from a study of OX40 agonist ivuxolimab in advanced cancers. At the level of the study: Given to patients was ivuxolimab, an agonistic anti-OX40 (CD134) antibody. Study results and caveats: Within 6 weeks, CD4+ and CD8+ blood T cells expanded clonally at 0.1 to 3.0 mg/kg.

Method: immunoSEQ multiplex PCR; TCRdb's copy keeps in-frame clones and lacks some. The table lists fewer than 200,000 clones, 85% to 95% of them singletons. The CDR3 consists of 16 residues. CDR1 and CDR2 from the germline V gene are LGHNA and YSLEER. Trimming stripped 3 bases from V and 4 bases from J, with 18 bases between. Autoimmune disease history or systemic immunosuppression led to patient exclusion. The sequencing used CD4+ or CD8+ T cells sorted from blood, collected in a trial of the OX40 agonist ivuxolimab. This TCR was recovered from an adult with an advanced solid tumor such as melanoma, head and neck, liver or kidney cancer. The chain carries TRBV4-3 and TRBJ1-2; a possible D gene is TRBD1 (6 bases). The CDR3 is CASSQTTDSPPYGYTF. CDR3 bases: TGCGCCAGCAGCCAGACTACGGACAGTCCCCCCTATGGCTACACCTTC.